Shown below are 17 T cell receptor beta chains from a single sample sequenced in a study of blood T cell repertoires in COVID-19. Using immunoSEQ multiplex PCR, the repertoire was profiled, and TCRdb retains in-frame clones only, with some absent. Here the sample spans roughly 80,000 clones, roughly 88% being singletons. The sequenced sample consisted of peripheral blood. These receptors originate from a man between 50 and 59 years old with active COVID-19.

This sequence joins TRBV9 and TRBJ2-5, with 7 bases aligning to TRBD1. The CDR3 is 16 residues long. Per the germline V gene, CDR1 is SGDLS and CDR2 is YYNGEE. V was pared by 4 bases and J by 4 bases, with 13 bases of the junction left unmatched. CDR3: CASSPGTEYYSETQYF. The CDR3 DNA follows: TGTGCCAGCAGCCCGGGGACAGAATATTATTCAGAGACCCAGTACTTC. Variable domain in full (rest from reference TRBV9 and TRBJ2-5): DSGVTQTPKHLITATGQRVTLRCSPRSGDLSVYWYQQSLDQGLQFLIQYYNGEERAKGNILERFSAQQFPDLHSELNLSSLELGDSALYFCASSPGTEYYSETQYFGPGTRLLVL.

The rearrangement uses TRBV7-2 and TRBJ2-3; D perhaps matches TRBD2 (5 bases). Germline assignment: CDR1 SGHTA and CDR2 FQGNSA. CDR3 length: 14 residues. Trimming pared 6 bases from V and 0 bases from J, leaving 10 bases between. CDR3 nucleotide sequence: TGTGCCAGCAGGCAAACTAGGAGCACAGATACGCAGTATTTT. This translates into CASRQTRSTDTQYF.

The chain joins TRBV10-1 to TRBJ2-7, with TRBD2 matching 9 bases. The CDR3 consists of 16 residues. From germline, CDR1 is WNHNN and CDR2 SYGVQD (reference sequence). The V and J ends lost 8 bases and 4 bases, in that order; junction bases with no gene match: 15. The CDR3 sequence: CASLQDPGLAKYEQYF. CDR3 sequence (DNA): TGCGCCAGCTTACAGGATCCCGGACTAGCGAAATACGAGCAGTACTTC.

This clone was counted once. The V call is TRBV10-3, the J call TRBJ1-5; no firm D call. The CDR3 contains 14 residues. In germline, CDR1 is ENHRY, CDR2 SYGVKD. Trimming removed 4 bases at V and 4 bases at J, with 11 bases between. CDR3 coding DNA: TGTGCCATCAGTGTGGGCTCCCAGAATCAGCCCCAGCATTTT. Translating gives CAISVGSQNQPQHF.

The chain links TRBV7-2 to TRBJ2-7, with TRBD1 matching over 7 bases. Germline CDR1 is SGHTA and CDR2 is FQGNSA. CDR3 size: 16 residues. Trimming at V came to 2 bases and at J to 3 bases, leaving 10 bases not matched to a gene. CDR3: CASSLWKGGDNYEQYF. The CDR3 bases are TGTGCCAGCAGCTTATGGAAAGGGGGCGACAACTACGAGCAGTACTTC.

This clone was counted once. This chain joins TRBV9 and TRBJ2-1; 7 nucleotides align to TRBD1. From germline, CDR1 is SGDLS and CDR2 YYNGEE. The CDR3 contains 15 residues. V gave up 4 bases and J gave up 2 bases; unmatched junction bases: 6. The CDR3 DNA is TGTGCCAGCAGCATACTAGGGGGCCCCTACAATGAGCAGTTCTTC. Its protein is CASSILGGPYNEQFF.

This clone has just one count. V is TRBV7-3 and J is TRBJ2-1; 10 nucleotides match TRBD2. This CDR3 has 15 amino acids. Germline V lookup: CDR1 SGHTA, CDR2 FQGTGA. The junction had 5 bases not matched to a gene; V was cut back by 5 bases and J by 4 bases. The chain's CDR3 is CASSPGLAVYNEQFF. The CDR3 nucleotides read TGTGCCAGCAGCCCCGGACTAGCGGTGTACAATGAGCAGTTCTTC.

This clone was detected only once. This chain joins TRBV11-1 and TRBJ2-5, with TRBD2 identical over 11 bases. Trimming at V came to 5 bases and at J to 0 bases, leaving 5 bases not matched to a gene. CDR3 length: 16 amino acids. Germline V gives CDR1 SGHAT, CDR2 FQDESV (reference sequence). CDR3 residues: CASSDTSGSNQETQYF. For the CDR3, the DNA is TGTGCCAGCAGCGACACTAGCGGGAGTAACCAAGAGACCCAGTACTTC. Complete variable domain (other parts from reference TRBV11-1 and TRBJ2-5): EAEVAQSPRYKITEKSQAVAFWCDPISGHATLYWYRQILGQGPELLVQFQDESVVDDSQLPKDRFSAERLKGVDSTLKIQPAELGDSAMYLCASSDTSGSNQETQYFGPGTRLLVL.

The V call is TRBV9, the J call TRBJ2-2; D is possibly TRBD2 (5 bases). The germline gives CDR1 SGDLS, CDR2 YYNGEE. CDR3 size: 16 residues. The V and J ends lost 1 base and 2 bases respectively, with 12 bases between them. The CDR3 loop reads CASSVRGGHNTGELFF. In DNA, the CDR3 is TGTGCCAGCAGCGTACGGGGTGGGCATAACACCGGGGAGCTGTTTTTT.

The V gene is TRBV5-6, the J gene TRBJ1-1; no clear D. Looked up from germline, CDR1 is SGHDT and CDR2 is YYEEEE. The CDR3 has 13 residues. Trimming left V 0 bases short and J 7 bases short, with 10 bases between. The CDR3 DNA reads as TGTGCCAGCAGCTTGGCCATAAGCCGTGAAGCTTTCTTT. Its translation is CASSLAISREAFF.

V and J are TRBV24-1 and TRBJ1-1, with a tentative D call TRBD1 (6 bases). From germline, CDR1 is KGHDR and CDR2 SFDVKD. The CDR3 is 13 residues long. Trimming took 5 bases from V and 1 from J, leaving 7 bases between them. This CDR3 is CATSGGGNTEAFF. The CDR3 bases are TGTGCCACCAGTGGAGGGGGGAACACTGAAGCTTTCTTT.

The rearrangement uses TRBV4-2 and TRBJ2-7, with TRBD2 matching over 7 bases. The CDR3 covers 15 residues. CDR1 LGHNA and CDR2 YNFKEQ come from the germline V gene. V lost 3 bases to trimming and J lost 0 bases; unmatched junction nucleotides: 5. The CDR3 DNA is TGTGCCAGCAGCCACGCAAGCGGGGCCTCCTACGAGCAGTACTTC. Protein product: CASSHASGASYEQYF.

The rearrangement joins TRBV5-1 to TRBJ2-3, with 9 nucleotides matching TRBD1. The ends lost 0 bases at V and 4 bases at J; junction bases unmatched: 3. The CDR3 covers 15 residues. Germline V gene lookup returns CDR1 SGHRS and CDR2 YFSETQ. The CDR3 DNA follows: TGCGCCAGCAGCTTGGACGGACAGGGGCCAGATACGCAGTATTTT. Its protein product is CASSLDGQGPDTQYF.

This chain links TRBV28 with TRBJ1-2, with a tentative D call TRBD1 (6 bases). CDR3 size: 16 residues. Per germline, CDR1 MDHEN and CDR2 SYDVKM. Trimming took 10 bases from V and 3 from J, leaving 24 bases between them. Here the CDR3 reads CATHRGGATIYYGYTF. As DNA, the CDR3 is TGTGCCACTCATAGGGGGGGGGCAACAATTTACTATGGCTACACCTTC.

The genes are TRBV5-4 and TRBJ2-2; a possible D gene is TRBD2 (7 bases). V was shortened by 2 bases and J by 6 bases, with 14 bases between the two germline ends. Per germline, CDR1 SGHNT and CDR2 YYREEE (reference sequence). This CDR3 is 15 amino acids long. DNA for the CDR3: TGTGCCAGCAGCTTTCAACAGGGAGGGTCCGGGGAGCTGTTTTTT. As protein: CASSFQQGGSGELFF.

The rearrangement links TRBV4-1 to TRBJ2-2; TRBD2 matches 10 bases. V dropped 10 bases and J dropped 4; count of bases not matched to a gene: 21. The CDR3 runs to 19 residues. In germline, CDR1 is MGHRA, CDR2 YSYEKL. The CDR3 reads CATKRGGLLAGIGTGELFF. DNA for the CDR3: TGCGCCACAAAACGCGGGGGGTTACTAGCGGGAATCGGCACCGGGGAGCTGTTTTTT.

CDR3 region: CASGTGGGNEQFF. The CDR3 DNA sequence: TGCGCCAGCGGGACAGGAGGGGGGAATGAGCAGTTCTTC. This chain uses TRBV5-1 with TRBJ2-1; 8 positions agree with TRBD1. CDR3 length: 13 residues. Germline CDR1 reads SGHRS; CDR2 reads YFSETQ. V was pared by 7 bases and J by 7 bases, with 7 bases of the junction left unmatched.